What follows describes a single TCR beta chain. Its target is not known. Whole-study findings and limits: In terms of TCR gene usage, tumor memory CD4+ T cells clustered together with blood and lymph node memory CD4+ cells, as well as with lymph node naive CD4+ cells.

TCRdb used MiXCR to reprocess the 5' RACE reads, holding one entry per CDR3 protein. The sample gives about 40,000 distinct CDR3 sequences, 30% of which show up once; approximately 4.1% is in the top ten. Unmatched junction bases numbered 5, after V lost 4 bases and J lost 2 bases. The germline CDR1 and CDR2 sequences are SQVTM and ANQGSEA. The CDR3 has 14 amino acids. Input material: tumor-infiltrating memory CD4+ T cells sorted from the breast tumor. As for subset: memory CD4+ T cells, CD4+CD45RO+CD25-. The sequence derives from a female donor with breast cancer. V is TRBV29-1 and J is TRBJ1-3; 7 nucleotides line up with TRBD1. CDR3 in amino acids: CSVGTGETGNTIYF. The CDR3, as DNA: TGCAGCGTTGGTACAGGGGAAACTGGAAACACCATATATTTT.